This T cell receptor beta chain was captured in a study of T cells in Graves' hyperthyroidism and ophthalmopathy. Findings and limits, study-wide: Progression to ophthalmopathy was predicted a median of roughly 6.6 months early.

Germline assignment: CDR1 SGHAT and CDR2 FQNNGV. Trimming cost V 4 bases and J 1 base; bases outside gene matches: 11. The CDR3 consists of 19 residues. There were TCR beta CDR3 regions amplified from RNA transcripts. First-round RT-PCR targeting the TCR CDR3 was performed with the HTBI primer set. TCRdb used MiXCR to reprocess the multiplex PCR reads, holding one entry per CDR3 protein. The table shows 530,000 or so distinct CDR3 sequences, with 15% to 20% occurring only once. Among ophthalmopathy patients, the Clinical Activity Score reached at least 3, the NOSPECS grade reached at least 4, and duration remained under 3 months. This clonotype was counted at least ten times. Its antigen is not known.

The sample was blood. The sequence derives from a woman aged 18-29 years with Graves' ophthalmopathy. The rearrangement links TRBV11-2 to TRBJ1-4; TRBD1 aligns across 11 bases. The CDR3: CASSSHFPGQGETNEKLFF. Written as DNA, the CDR3 is TGTGCCAGCAGCTCGCACTTCCCGGGACAGGGGGAAACTAATGAAAAACTGTTTTTT. The variable domain in full, completed from reference TRBV11-2 and TRBJ1-4, reads EAGVAQSPRYKIIEKRQSVAFWCNPISGHATLYWYQQILGQGPKLLIQFQNNGVVDDSQLPKDRFSAERLKGVDSTLKIQPAKLEDSAVYLCASSSHFPGQGETNEKLFFGSGTQLSVL.